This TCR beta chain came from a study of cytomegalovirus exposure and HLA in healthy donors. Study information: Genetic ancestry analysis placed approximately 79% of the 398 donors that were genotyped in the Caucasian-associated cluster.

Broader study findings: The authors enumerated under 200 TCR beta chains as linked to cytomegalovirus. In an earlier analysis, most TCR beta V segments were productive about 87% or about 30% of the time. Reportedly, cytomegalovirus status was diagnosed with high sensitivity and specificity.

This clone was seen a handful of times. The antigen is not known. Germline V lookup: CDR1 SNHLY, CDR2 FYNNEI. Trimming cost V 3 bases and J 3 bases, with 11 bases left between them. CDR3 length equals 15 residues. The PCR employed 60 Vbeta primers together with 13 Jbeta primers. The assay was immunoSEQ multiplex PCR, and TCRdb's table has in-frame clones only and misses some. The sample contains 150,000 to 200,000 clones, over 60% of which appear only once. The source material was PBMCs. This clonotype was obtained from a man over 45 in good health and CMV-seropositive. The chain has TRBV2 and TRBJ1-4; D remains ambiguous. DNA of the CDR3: TGTGCCAGCAGTGACGTGGGTGAGGCTAATGAAAAACTGTTTTTT. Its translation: CASSDVGEANEKLFF.